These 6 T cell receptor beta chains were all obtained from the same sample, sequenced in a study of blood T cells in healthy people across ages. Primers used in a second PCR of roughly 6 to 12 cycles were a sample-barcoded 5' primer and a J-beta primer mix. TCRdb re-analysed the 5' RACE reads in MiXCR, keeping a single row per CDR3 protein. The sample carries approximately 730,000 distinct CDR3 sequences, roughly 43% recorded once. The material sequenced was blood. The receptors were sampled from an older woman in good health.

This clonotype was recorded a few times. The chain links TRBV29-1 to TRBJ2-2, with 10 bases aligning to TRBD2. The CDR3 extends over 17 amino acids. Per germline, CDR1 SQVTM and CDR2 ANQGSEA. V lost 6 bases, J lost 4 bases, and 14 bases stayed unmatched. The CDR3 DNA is TGCAGCGTGAACCCGAGCGGGAGGGCCGCAGCCACCGGGGAGCTGTTTTTT. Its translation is CSVNPSGRAAATGELFF.

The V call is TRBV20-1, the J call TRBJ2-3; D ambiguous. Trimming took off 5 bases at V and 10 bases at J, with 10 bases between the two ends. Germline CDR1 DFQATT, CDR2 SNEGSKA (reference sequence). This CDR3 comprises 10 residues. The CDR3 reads CSACLGAQYF. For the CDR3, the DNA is TGCAGTGCTTGTCTAGGAGCGCAGTATTTT.

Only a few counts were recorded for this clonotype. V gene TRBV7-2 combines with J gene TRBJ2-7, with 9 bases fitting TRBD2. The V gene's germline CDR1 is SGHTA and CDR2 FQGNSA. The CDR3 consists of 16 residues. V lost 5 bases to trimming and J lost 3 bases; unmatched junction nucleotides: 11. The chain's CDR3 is CASSGPLVAGDYEQYF. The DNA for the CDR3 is TGTGCCAGCAGCGGACCACTGGTAGCGGGAGACTACGAGCAGTACTTC. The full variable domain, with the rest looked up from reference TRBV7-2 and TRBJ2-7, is GAGVSQSPSNKVTEKGKDVELRCDPISGHTALYWYRQSLGQGLEFLIYFQGNSAPDKSGLPSDRFSAERTGGSVSTLTIQRTQQEDSAVYLCASSGPLVAGDYEQYFGPGTRLTVT.

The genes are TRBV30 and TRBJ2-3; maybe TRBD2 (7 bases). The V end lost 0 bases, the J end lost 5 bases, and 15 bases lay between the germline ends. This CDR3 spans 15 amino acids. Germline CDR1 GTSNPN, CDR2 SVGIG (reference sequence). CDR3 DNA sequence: TGTGCCTGGAGTGTGGGCGGGGGCATTGTAGATACGCAGTATTTT. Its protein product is CAWSVGGGIVDTQYF.

CDR3 nucleotides: TGTGCCAGCAAGGGACAGACGAGCAATCAGCCCCAGCATTTT. This translates into CASKGQTSNQPQHF. The chain carries TRBV6-5 and TRBJ1-5; 7 bases match TRBD1. The V and J ends lost 7 bases and 1 base, in that order; junction bases with no gene match: 4. Germline lookup yields CDR1 MNHEY and CDR2 SVGAGI. This CDR3 is 14 amino acids long.

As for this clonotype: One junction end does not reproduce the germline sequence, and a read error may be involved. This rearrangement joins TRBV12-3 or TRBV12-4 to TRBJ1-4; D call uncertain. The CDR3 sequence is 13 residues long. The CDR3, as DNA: TGCGCCAGCAGTCCCCGGTTTGGTGAAAAACTGTTTTTT. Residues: CASSPRFGEKLFF.